Below are 3 T cell receptor beta chains sequenced from a single sample in a study of beta chain features in type 1 diabetes. The whole isolated RNA underwent reverse transcription, so sequencing captured expressed TCRB transcripts. Libraries were prepared by immunoSEQ multiplex PCR; TCRdb keeps only in-frame clonotypes and omits some of them. The sample includes fewer than 900,000 clones, roughly a sixth seen only once; the top ten take 0.02% to 0.03%. Sequencing used naive CD4+ T cells from blood. These receptors all come from a young woman in good health.

In its sample, this clone was seen a few times. Other DNA sequences in this sample translate to the same CDR3. The rearrangement joins TRBV7-3 to TRBJ2-5, with D hard to call. Trimming left V 1 base short and J 3 bases short, with 6 bases between. The germline gives CDR1 SGHTA, CDR2 FQGTGA. This CDR3 is 13 amino acids long. The CDR3 DNA sequence: TGTGCCAGCAGCTTAAGTCGGGAAGAGACCCAGTACTTC. Amino acids: CASSLSREETQYF.

The chain recombines TRBV27 with TRBJ2-7, with 8 bases matching TRBD1. The V and J ends lost 4 bases and 3 bases, in that order; junction bases with no gene match: 14. The CDR3 extends over 17 amino acids. Per the germline V gene, CDR1 is MNHEY and CDR2 is SMNVEV (reference sequence). The CDR3 nucleotides are TGTGCCAGCAGTTCCACTAGGGCCGGGACAGGAAGCTACGAGCAGTACTTC. It is translated as CASSSTRAGTGSYEQYF.

The CDR3 DNA reads as TGTGCCAGTAGCGACTCGAACAGGGGACGGGAGACCCAGTACTTC. Residues: CASSDSNRGRETQYF. The rearrangement uses TRBV19 and TRBJ2-5; 7 positions agree with TRBD1. The CDR3 is made up of 15 amino acids. V was clipped by 6 bases and J by 5 bases; unmatched bases: 12. Germline V gene lookup returns CDR1 LNHDA and CDR2 SQIVND (reference sequence).